The 30 T cell receptor beta chains below all came from one sample that was sequenced in a study of blood T cells in healthy people across ages. For the second PCR, which ran for roughly 7 to 11 cycles, a sample-barcoded 5' primer and a J-beta primer mix were used. Each CDR3 protein gets one entry after TCRdb re-called the 5' RACE reads with MiXCR. This sample carries roughly 1.4 million distinct CDR3 sequences, 55% to 75% of them seen once, and the ten largest clones take about 6.3%. Sequencing input: blood. These receptors were taken from a man aged 18-30 years in good health.

V usage is TRBV4-1 and J usage is TRBJ2-3, with D maybe TRBD2 (6 bases). The germline CDR1 and CDR2 sequences are MGHRA and YSYEKL. This CDR3 comprises 16 residues. V was pared by 1 base and J by 2 bases, with 13 bases between. CDR3 loop: CASSQGRGAITDTQYF. CDR3 in DNA: TGCGCCAGCAGCCAAGGTCGCGGGGCGATCACAGATACGCAGTATTTT.

J is TRBJ1-2 and V is TRBV6-5, with D possibly matching TRBD1 (5 bases). Germline assignment: CDR1 MNHEY and CDR2 SVGAGI. CDR3 length: 17 residues. V lost 2 bases, J lost 2 bases, and 18 bases lay in between. Here the CDR3 reads CASSYGSGPSTNYGYTF. The CDR3 DNA is TGTGCCAGCAGTTACGGGTCAGGGCCATCAACCAACTATGGCTACACCTTC.

CDR3 sequence (DNA): TGCAGCGTTGGGGTACAGAACTATGGCTACACCTTC. It translates to CSVGVQNYGYTF. The V call is TRBV29-1, the J call TRBJ1-2; D call uncertain. Germline CDR1 and CDR2: SQVTM and ANQGSEA. This CDR3 has 12 amino acids. V was pared by 4 bases and J by 2 bases, with 8 bases between.

The chain has TRBV10-3 and TRBJ2-7, with 13 bases fitting TRBD2. Germline V lookup: CDR1 ENHRY, CDR2 SYGVKD. The CDR3 covers 16 residues. The V and J ends lost 11 bases and 4 bases, in that order; junction bases with no gene match: 14. CDR3 protein: CAVAGTSGKGMYEQYF. In DNA form, the CDR3 reads TGTGCCGTAGCCGGGACTAGCGGGAAAGGGATGTACGAGCAGTACTTC.

In its sample, this clonotype was seen once. V and J are TRBV20-1 and TRBJ1-2; no clear D. Between the trimmed V and J ends, which lost 3 bases and 5 bases, there was a span of 13 bases. Germline CDR1 reads DFQATT; CDR2 reads SNEGSKA (reference sequence). The CDR3 contains 13 residues. The CDR3 loop reads CSASQGPSYGYTF. The CDR3 DNA sequence: TGCAGTGCTAGCCAAGGGCCCTCATATGGCTACACCTTC.

In DNA, the CDR3 is TGTGCCAGCAGCCCCCTTTTCGGGGCGGGGACCCGCACAGATACGCAGTATTTT. Its protein is CASSPLFGAGTRTDTQYF. V gene TRBV3-1 combines with J gene TRBJ2-3, with TRBD2 as a possible D gene (6 bases). V gave up 4 bases and J gave up 1 base, with 21 bases separating them. This CDR3 is 18 amino acids long. Germline V gene lookup returns CDR1 LGHDT and CDR2 YNNKEL (reference sequence).

The chain is built from TRBV28 and TRBJ2-5; no firm D call. The end of the DNA aligns better with TRBJ2-7, so the J call may be wrong. Per germline, CDR1 MDHEN and CDR2 SYDVKM. CDR3 length equals 12 residues. The CDR3 DNA sequence: TGTGCCAGCAGTTACATCAATCACGAGCAGTACTTC. Encoded protein: CASSYINHEQYF.

This clonotype was picked up a small number of times. The chain is built from TRBV2 and TRBJ2-5, with TRBD2 matching over 7 bases. CDR1 is SNHLY and CDR2 is FYNNEI in the germline V gene. The CDR3 extends over 11 amino acids. Trimming cost V 4 bases and J 13 bases; bases outside gene matches: 6. CDR3 loop: CASSGASGTYF. CDR3 nucleotides: TGTGCCAGCAGTGGTGCTAGCGGCACGTACTTC.

This clonotype was found a few times. The chain is built from TRBV12-3 or TRBV12-4 and TRBJ2-1; D remains unclear. The CDR3 covers 15 residues. Trimming took off 5 bases at V and 6 bases at J, with 17 bases between the two ends. In nucleotides, the CDR3 is TGTGCCAGCAGTCAACGTGGGCAGGTTTCCAATGAGCAGTTCTTC. It codes for CASSQRGQVSNEQFF.

Notes on this clonotype: The junction shows a germline mismatch at one end, possibly a read error. The chain has TRBV7-2 and TRBJ2-7; D unresolved. The CDR3 length is 15 residues. CDR1 and CDR2 (germline): SGHTA, FQGNSA. The CDR3 is CASSPRSQYRYGQYF. The CDR3 region has the DNA TGTGCCAGCAGCCCCCGCAGTCAGTATCGTTACGGGCAGTACTTC.

This clonotype was counted a few times. The gene calls are TRBV11-1 and TRBJ1-1, with D unclear. Germline CDR1 SGHAT, CDR2 FQDESV (reference sequence). CDR3 length equals 16 residues. The V and J ends lost 3 bases and 5 bases respectively, with 19 bases between them. In nucleotides, the CDR3 is TGTGCCAGCAGCTTGAGTCCCAAGGGAGAAGGGACTGAAGCTTTCTTT. Translating it yields CASSLSPKGEGTEAFF.

This clonotype has only a few counts. J is TRBJ1-2 and V is TRBV9, with D perhaps TRBD1 (5 bases). V lost 4 bases to trimming and J lost 0 bases, with 25 bases between them. The CDR3 loop spans 19 amino acids. The germline V gene has CDR1 SGDLS and CDR2 YYNGEE. The DNA for the CDR3 is TGTGCCAGCAGCCCCAAGGCTGGGGCAGTTCGCCAACCTAACTATGGCTACACCTTC. Translating it yields CASSPKAGAVRQPNYGYTF.

The chain uses TRBV14 and TRBJ1-1; D gene unclear. Germline values: CDR1 SGHDN, CDR2 FVKESK. V dropped 8 bases and J dropped 0 bases, with 10 bases sitting between them. The CDR3 extends over 13 amino acids. The CDR3 DNA is TGTGCCAGCGTCGGGAAAATGAACACTGAAGCTTTCTTT. Translated, it gives CASVGKMNTEAFF.

This clonotype was counted many times. The V and J genes are TRBV7-2 and TRBJ2-4; D ambiguous. This CDR3 is built from 11 residues. The germline V and J ends were trimmed by 1 base and 5 bases, with 0 bases remaining between them. Germline CDR1 reads SGHTA; CDR2 reads FQGNSA. The CDR3 reads CASSLENIQYF. For the CDR3, the DNA is TGTGCCAGCAGCTTAGAAAACATTCAGTACTTC.

V gene TRBV12-3 or TRBV12-4 combines with J gene TRBJ2-1; weak D call: TRBD2 (5 bases). This CDR3 has 15 residues. The V gene lost 3 bases and the J gene lost 6 bases, with 15 bases spanning the gap. In DNA form, the CDR3 reads TGTGCCAGCAGTTTTGTCGGGCGGGTAGTCAATGAGCAGTTCTTC. Its protein product is CASSFVGRVVNEQFF.

In this sample, this clonotype turned up a few times. The chain is built from TRBV10-3 and TRBJ2-7, with 11 bases that match TRBD2. The CDR3 covers 16 residues. V was pared by 2 bases and J by 4 bases, with 7 bases of the junction left unmatched. The germline V gene has CDR1 ENHRY and CDR2 SYGVKD. CDR3 DNA sequence: TGTGCCATCAGTGAGCCGACTAGCGGGACTACGTACGAGCAGTACTTC. Translated, it gives CAISEPTSGTTYEQYF.

The rearrangement uses TRBV9 and TRBJ1-6; D unresolved. Trimming removed 3 bases at V and 5 bases at J, with 12 bases between. Germline CDR1 reads SGDLS; CDR2 reads YYNGEE. The CDR3 loop spans 15 amino acids. The CDR3 nucleotides read TGTGCCAGCAGCGCCAGGACGGTAAATAATTCACCCCTCCACTTT. It codes for CASSARTVNNSPLHF.

CDR3 sequence: CASMSSSLSSYEQYF. For the CDR3, the DNA is TGTGCCAGCATGAGTTCGAGCCTAAGCTCCTACGAGCAGTACTTC. J is TRBJ2-7 and V is TRBV2, with D uncertain. The CDR3 is 15 residues long. Germline V gene data show CDR1 as SNHLY and CDR2 as FYNNEI. V was cut by 7 bases and J by 0 bases, with 16 bases left in between. The full variable domain, rest sourced from reference TRBV2 and TRBJ2-7, is EPEVTQTPSHQVTQMGQEVILRCVPISNHLYFYWYRQILGQKVEFLVSFYNNEISEKSEIFDDQFSVERPDGSNFTLKIRSTKLEDSAMYFCASMSSSLSSYEQYFGPGTRLTVT.

The chain uses TRBV28 and TRBJ2-5; D possibly corresponds to TRBD2 (6 bases). Trimming stripped 8 bases from V and 1 base from J, with 11 bases between. Per germline, CDR1 MDHEN and CDR2 SYDVKM. The CDR3 runs to 13 residues. DNA for the CDR3: TGTGCCAGCGGGACTCCCGCCCAAGAGACCCAGTACTTC. Residues: CASGTPAQETQYF.

This clonotype was observed at least ten times. The chain carries TRBV10-3 and TRBJ2-4; no definite D call. The CDR3 is 11 amino acids. Trimming left V 10 bases short and J 7 bases short, with 11 bases between. Germline V gives CDR1 ENHRY, CDR2 SYGVKD. The CDR3 region has the DNA TGTGCCACCGGCGATTGGAACATTCAGTACTTC. Translating gives CATGDWNIQYF.

In its sample, this clonotype was seen once. This sequence joins TRBV7-7 and TRBJ2-7; 14 bases are shared with TRBD2. V lost 5 bases and J lost 9; bases outside the gene matches: 9. The CDR3 is 15 residues long. Germline V CDR1 and CDR2: SSHAT, FNYEAQ (reference sequence). CDR3 sequence: CASSPSTSGRDRQYF. DNA of the CDR3: TGTGCCAGCAGCCCCTCGACTAGCGGGAGGGATCGGCAGTACTTC.

This clonotype was seen only a few times. The chain joins TRBV20-1 to TRBJ2-3; the match to TRBD2 covers 10 bases. Per germline, CDR1 DFQATT and CDR2 SNEGSKA (reference sequence). V lost 8 bases to trimming and J lost 7 bases; unmatched junction nucleotides: 9. The CDR3 covers 13 residues. The CDR3 sequence is CSWLAGVVNTQYF. The CDR3 DNA is TGCAGTTGGCTAGCGGGAGTAGTGAATACGCAGTATTTT.

The chain joins TRBV6-4 to TRBJ2-7, with D perhaps matching TRBD2 (5 bases). This CDR3 spans 17 amino acids. V shed 2 bases and J shed 4 bases, with 21 bases lying between them. Germline lookup yields CDR1 MRHNA and CDR2 SNTAGT. CDR3 nucleotides: TGTGCCAGCAGTGACCCCATCGGACTTCTTACTAATTACGAGCAGTACTTC. Protein: CASSDPIGLLTNYEQYF.

This chain links TRBV4-3 with TRBJ2-7; D tentatively fits TRBD1 or TRBD2 (6 bases each). The J call is uncertain, as TRBJ2-5 better fits the DNA end. This CDR3 comprises 16 residues. Germline lookup yields CDR1 LGHNA and CDR2 YSLEER. The CDR3 DNA reads as TGCGCCAGCAGCCAAGAGGGCAGGGGAGCGGGAGAGACCCAGTACTTC. This codes for CASSQEGRGAGETQYF.

This clonotype was seen a few times. V usage is TRBV4-2 and J usage is TRBJ2-4; maybe TRBD1 (6 bases). Germline assignment: CDR1 LGHNA and CDR2 YNFKEQ. V gave up 7 bases and J gave up 0 bases, with 10 bases separating them. CDR3 length: 14 amino acids. In DNA, the CDR3 is TGTGCCAGCACGGACAGTATAGCCAAAAACATTCAGTACTTC. Residues: CASTDSIAKNIQYF.

J is TRBJ2-5 and V is TRBV10-3; possible D gene TRBD2, 5 bases. From germline, CDR1 is ENHRY and CDR2 SYGVKD. This CDR3 is built from 14 residues. V was pared by 0 bases and J by 2 bases, with 7 bases between. For the CDR3, the DNA is TGTGCCATCAGTGAGTCCCGGGAACAAGAGACCCAGTACTTC. Amino acid sequence: CAISESREQETQYF.

This clonotype has only a few counts. The chain couples TRBV12-3 or TRBV12-4 to TRBJ2-7; perhaps TRBD2 as D (7 bases). The CDR3 covers 15 residues. V was pared by 3 bases and J by 4 bases, with 16 bases between. The CDR3, as DNA: TGTGCCAGCAGTTTCGACGGGGGGCTAACATACGAGCAGTACTTC. Its translation: CASSFDGGLTYEQYF.

V usage is TRBV28 and J usage is TRBJ2-5, with TRBD1 identical over 10 bases. The V and J ends lost 7 bases and 3 bases, in that order; junction bases with no gene match: 8. The CDR3 loop spans 15 amino acids. The V gene's germline CDR1 is MDHEN and CDR2 SYDVKM. The CDR3 loop is CASTGTGVPEETQYF. As DNA, the CDR3 is TGTGCCAGCACTGGGACAGGGGTTCCGGAAGAGACCCAGTACTTC. Full variable domain (remainder filled in from reference TRBV28 and TRBJ2-5): DVKVTQSSRYLVKRTGEKVFLECVQDMDHENMFWYRQDPGLGLRLIYFSYDVKMKEKGDIPEGYSVSREKKERFSLILESASTNQTSMYLCASTGTGVPEETQYFGPGTRLLVL.

This chain links TRBV10-2 with TRBJ2-7; the D call may be TRBD1 or TRBD2 (5 bases each). CDR1 and CDR2 (germline): WSHSY, SAAADI. The CDR3 sequence is 15 residues long. The germline V and J ends were trimmed by 2 bases and 7 bases, with 18 bases remaining between them. CDR3 coding DNA: TGCGCCAGCAGTGAGGTAGGGACCCCTACTTGGGAGCAGTACTTC. Residues: CASSEVGTPTWEQYF.

This clonotype was counted only a few times. The chain recombines TRBV29-1 with TRBJ2-1; tentatively, D is TRBD2 (5 bases). V was cut by 4 bases and J by 9 bases, with 16 bases left in between. This CDR3 is 13 amino acids long. Germline V lookup: CDR1 SQVTM, CDR2 ANQGSEA. CDR3 amino acids: CSVGPNAGGEQFF. The CDR3 bases are TGCAGCGTTGGCCCCAACGCGGGTGGTGAGCAGTTCTTC.